These 20 T cell receptor beta chains originate from one sample sequenced in a study of T cells in Graves' hyperthyroidism and ophthalmopathy. TCR beta CDR3 regions were amplified from RNA transcripts. HTBI primers were the set used in a first-round RT-PCR of the TCR CDR3. MiXCR, run by TCRdb on the multiplex PCR reads, gives a single entry per CDR3 protein. The top ten clones hold about a sixth of a sample with fewer than 350,000 distinct CDR3 sequences, about a sixth of them seen once. The specimen was blood. The receptors stem from a woman between 40 and 55 years old with Graves' ophthalmopathy.

This clonotype occurred many times. The rearrangement links TRBV7-9 to TRBJ1-3; 7 bases map to TRBD1. The CDR3 runs 14 residues. From germline, CDR1 is SEHNR and CDR2 FQNEAQ (reference sequence). With V trimmed by 7 bases and J by 3 bases, 6 bases remained unmatched. The CDR3 spells CASTMTGFGNTIYF. The DNA for the CDR3 is TGTGCCAGCACCATGACAGGGTTTGGAAACACCATATATTTT.

This clonotype was observed many times. A read error may be the cause here, since a much bigger clone is one base away. The chain recombines TRBV11-2 with TRBJ2-7, with D hard to call. CDR1 and CDR2 from the germline V gene are SGHAT and FQNNGV. This CDR3 comprises 15 residues. CDR3 in DNA: TGTGCCAGCAGCTTATTCCCCGGTACCGCCTACAAGCAGTACTTC. Its translation is CASSLFPGTAYKQYF.

The chain carries TRBV30 and TRBJ2-2; no clear D. With 0 bases removed from V and 1 base from J, the gap between germline ends came to 6 bases. The CDR3 has 14 amino acids. Germline CDR1 reads GTSNPN; CDR2 reads SVGIG (reference sequence). CDR3 sequence (DNA): TGTGCCTGGAGTGTCCCGATGAACACCGGGGAGCTGTTTTTT. It translates to CAWSVPMNTGELFF.

This chain links TRBV20-1 with TRBJ2-5; TRBD2 matches at 16 bases. Germline lookup yields CDR1 DFQATT and CDR2 SNEGSKA (reference sequence). Trimming cost V 5 bases and J 4 bases; bases outside gene matches: 10. This CDR3 contains 17 residues. CDR3 region: CSAGPGLAGGPRETQYF. For the CDR3, the DNA is TGCAGTGCTGGGCCGGGACTAGCGGGGGGGCCCCGAGAGACCCAGTACTTC.

This clonotype was seen ten or more times. The rearrangement uses TRBV7-8 and TRBJ2-2; D is unresolved. In germline, CDR1 is SGHVS, CDR2 FQNEAQ. Trimming shortened V by 2 bases and J by 6 bases, and 4 bases separated the two germline ends. The length of the CDR3 is 12 residues. The DNA of the CDR3 is TGTGCCAGCAGCTTATATTCCGGGGAGCTGTTTTTT. Amino acid sequence: CASSLYSGELFF.

This clonotype was seen repeatedly, ten times or more. V usage is TRBV25-1 and J usage is TRBJ1-2, with D uncertain. CDR1 is MGHDK and CDR2 is SYGVNS in the germline V gene. Trimming took 3 bases from V and 3 from J, leaving 8 bases between them. The CDR3 contains 13 residues. CDR3 nucleotides: TGTGCCAGCAGTGACGGTTGGGACTATGGCTACACCTTC. Amino acids: CASSDGWDYGYTF.

The J gene is TRBJ2-7, the V gene TRBV27; the D gene is possibly TRBD2 (5 bases). CDR3 length: 15 residues. CDR1 is MNHEY and CDR2 is SMNVEV in the germline V gene (reference sequence). Trimming removed 5 bases from V and 2 bases from J, with 16 bases in between. This CDR3 reads CASSREGRLTYEQYF. The CDR3 DNA reads TGTGCCAGCAGTCGCGAGGGAAGACTCACCTACGAGCAGTACTTC.

This clonotype was seen repeatedly, ten times or more. The CDR3 reads CASSQQGNSFYEQYF. The CDR3, as DNA: TGTGCCAGCAGCCAACAGGGTAATAGCTTCTACGAGCAGTACTTC. V and J are TRBV27 and TRBJ2-7, with a possible D match to TRBD1 (6 bases). Trimming left V 6 bases short and J 3 bases short, with 18 bases between. Germline V gives CDR1 MNHEY, CDR2 SMNVEV (reference sequence). The CDR3 is 15 amino acids.

The chain recombines TRBV7-2 with TRBJ1-1; D possibly corresponds to TRBD1 (6 bases). Looked up from germline, CDR1 is SGHTA and CDR2 is FQGNSA. The CDR3 length is 12 residues. V lost 2 bases, J lost 8 bases, and 9 bases lay in between. CDR3 bases: TGTGCCAGCAGCTTAACAAGGGGGGAAGCTTTCTTT. Translation gives CASSLTRGEAFF.

This clonotype was detected many times. This chain links TRBV6-4 with TRBJ2-6; the match to TRBD1 covers 7 bases. The CDR3 runs to 17 residues. Germline V CDR1 and CDR2: MRHNA, SNTAGT. Trimming took 7 bases from V and 0 from J; bases not matched to a gene: 9. Here the CDR3 reads CASTLRDSISGANVLTF. The CDR3 DNA reads as TGTGCCAGCACCCTCAGGGACAGCATCTCTGGGGCCAACGTCCTGACTTTC.

The V call is TRBV7-2, the J call TRBJ2-5; 14 bases are shared with TRBD2. V shed 4 bases, J shed 4 bases, and the junction held 5 bases outside the gene matches. The CDR3 is 16 residues long. Germline-derived CDR1 and CDR2 are SGHTA and FQGNSA. The DNA of the CDR3 is TGTGCCAGCAGCTCGACTAGCGGGGGGGCCGGAGAGACCCAGTACTTC. The encoded protein is CASSSTSGGAGETQYF.

This sequence joins TRBV20-1 and TRBJ2-7, with D possibly being TRBD2 (5 bases). Trimming took off 5 bases at V and 1 base at J, with 15 bases between the two ends. This CDR3 contains 14 residues. Germline CDR1 DFQATT, CDR2 SNEGSKA (reference sequence). The CDR3 spells CSAVDGIRSYEQYF. The CDR3 DNA sequence: TGCAGTGCTGTAGACGGGATACGGTCCTACGAGCAGTACTTC.

This clonotype was found many times. This rearrangement joins TRBV9 to TRBJ1-3, with unresolved D. CDR1 and CDR2 (germline): SGDLS, YYNGEE. With 2 bases removed from V and 4 bases from J, the gap between germline ends came to 10 bases. The CDR3 consists of 14 residues. In nucleotides, the CDR3 is TGTGCCAGCAGCGTGGATACCCGCGGAAACACCATATATTTT. This encodes CASSVDTRGNTIYF.

The chain couples TRBV30 to TRBJ2-7, with a possible D match to TRBD1 (5 bases). V lost 3 bases and J lost 4, with 7 bases in between. Per germline, CDR1 GTSNPN and CDR2 SVGIG (reference sequence). There are 11 residues in the CDR3. In DNA form, the CDR3 reads TGTGCCTGGAGCAGGGTTTACGAGCAGTACTTC. It codes for CAWSRVYEQYF.

This chain links TRBV6-2 or TRBV6-3 with TRBJ1-5; no firm D call. The CDR3 has 14 amino acids. V gave up 8 bases and J gave up 5 bases, with 16 bases separating them. CDR1 and CDR2 from the germline V gene are MNHEY and SVGEGT. The CDR3 protein is CASRQSAGHQPQHF. The CDR3 DNA sequence: TGTGCCAGCCGACAATCTGCGGGCCATCAGCCCCAGCATTTT.

The chain joins TRBV11-1 to TRBJ1-5; a weak D match, TRBD1 (5 bases). CDR1 is SGHAT, CDR2 FQDESV, per germline (reference sequence). The length of the CDR3 is 14 residues. V was clipped by 5 bases and J by 5 bases, with 13 bases between them. CDR3 bases: TGTGCCAGCAGCCGGACCGGGACCGATCAGCCCCAGCATTTT. Translated: CASSRTGTDQPQHF.

The rearrangement joins TRBV28 to TRBJ1-1; the D is unclear. CDR3 length: 17 residues. CDR1 and CDR2 from the germline V gene are MDHEN and SYDVKM. V gave up 3 bases and J gave up 0 bases, with 17 bases separating them. The CDR3 coding sequence is TGTGCCAGCAGTTTGAGGGCAGACTTTTACATGAACACTGAAGCTTTCTTT. Amino acids: CASSLRADFYMNTEAFF.

The gene calls are TRBV7-2 and TRBJ2-5; D is undetermined. V lost 1 base and J 3 bases, leaving 3 bases between the germline ends. The CDR3 totals 12 residues. Germline V CDR1 and CDR2: SGHTA, FQGNSA. The chain's CDR3 is CASSLVEETQYF. In DNA, the CDR3 is TGTGCCAGCAGCTTAGTCGAAGAGACCCAGTACTTC.

There are many counts of this clonotype. The chain is built from TRBV7-2 and TRBJ2-7; D gene uncertain. The V end lost 0 bases, the J end lost 2 bases, and 20 bases lay between the germline ends. Germline V CDR1 and CDR2: SGHTA, FQGNSA. The CDR3 has 18 residues. The CDR3 bases are TGTGCCAGCAGCTTAGCGCGCTCTCCGGTGGGGTATGCCTACGAGCAGTACTTC. Amino acid sequence: CASSLARSPVGYAYEQYF.

This clonotype was counted many times. V usage is TRBV11-2 and J usage is TRBJ1-3; 9 bases agree with TRBD1. The CDR3 totals 16 residues. With V trimmed by 5 bases and J by 1 base, 6 bases remained unmatched. CDR1 and CDR2 from the germline V gene are SGHAT and FQNNGV. The CDR3, as DNA: TGTGCCAGCAGCCCGCGGACAGGGGAATCTGGAAACACCATATATTTT. Translated, it gives CASSPRTGESGNTIYF. Full variable domain (remainder filled in from reference TRBV11-2 and TRBJ1-3): EAGVAQSPRYKIIEKRQSVAFWCNPISGHATLYWYQQILGQGPKLLIQFQNNGVVDDSQLPKDRFSAERLKGVDSTLKIQPAKLEDSAVYLCASSPRTGESGNTIYFGEGSWLTVV.